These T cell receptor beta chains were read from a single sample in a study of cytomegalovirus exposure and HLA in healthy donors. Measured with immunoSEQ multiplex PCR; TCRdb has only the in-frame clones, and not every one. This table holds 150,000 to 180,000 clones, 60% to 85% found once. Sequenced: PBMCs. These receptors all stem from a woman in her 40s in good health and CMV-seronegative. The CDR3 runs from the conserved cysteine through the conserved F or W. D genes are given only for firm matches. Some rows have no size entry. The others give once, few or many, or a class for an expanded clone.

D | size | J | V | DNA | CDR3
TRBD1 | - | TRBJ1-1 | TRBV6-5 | TGTGCCAGCAGTTACAGGGGGACAGGGTTAAACACTGAAGCTTTCTTT | CASSYRGTGLNTEAFF
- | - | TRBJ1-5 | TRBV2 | TGTGCCAGCGGCGTGGGGCTCGGTAGCAATCAGCCCCAGCATTTT | CASGVGLGSNQPQHF
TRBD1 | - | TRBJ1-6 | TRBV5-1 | TGCGCCAGCAGCTTTATCCCAGGGGGCGACTCACCCCTCCACTTT | CASSFIPGGDSPLHF
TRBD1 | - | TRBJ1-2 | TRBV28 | TGTGCCAGCAGTTTATCCGAGGGGGCGGGGGGCTACACCTTC | CASSLSEGAGGYTF
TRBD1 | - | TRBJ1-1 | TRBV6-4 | TGTGCCAGCAGTGTGGACAGGTTCCACACTGAAGCTTTCTTT | CASSVDRFHTEAFF
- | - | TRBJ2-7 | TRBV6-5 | TGTGCCAGCAGTTACTCGACACTGGCTCTCGGTTACGAGCAGTACTTC | CASSYSTLALGYEQYF
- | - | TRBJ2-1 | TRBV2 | TGTGCCAGCAGTGAATCGTATACAGGGTGGGGTCAGGCGTTCTTC | CASSESYTGWGQAFF
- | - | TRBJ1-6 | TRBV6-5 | TGTGCCAGCAGTTACTCCTTCACAGGGTCGGGTTCACCCCTCCACTTT | CASSYSFTGSGSPLHF
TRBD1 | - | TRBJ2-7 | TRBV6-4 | TGTGCCAGCAGTGACAGGGGGCTGTACGAGCAGTACTTC | CASSDRGLYEQYF
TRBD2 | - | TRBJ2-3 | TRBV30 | TGTGCCTGGAGTAGGAAAGCGGGAGGGCCGTGGGATACGCAGTATTTT | CAWSRKAGGPWDTQYF
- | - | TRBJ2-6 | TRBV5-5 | TGTGCCAGCAGCACAGGGTTTGGGGCCAACGTCCTGACTTTC | CASSTGFGANVLTF
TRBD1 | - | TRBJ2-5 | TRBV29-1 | TGCAGCGTTGAGCACAGGGGAGAGACCCAGTACTTC | CSVEHRGETQYF
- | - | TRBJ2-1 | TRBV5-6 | TGTGCCAGCAGCTTGCGGAATGAGCAGTTCTTC | CASSLRNEQFF
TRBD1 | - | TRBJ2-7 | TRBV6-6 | TGTGCCAGCAGTTCCTGGACAGGGGGTAGGAACGAGCAGTACTTC | CASSSWTGGRNEQYF
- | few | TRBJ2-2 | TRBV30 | TGTGCCTGGAGTCCCGGGATTAACACCGGGGAGCTGTTTTTT | CAWSPGINTGELFF
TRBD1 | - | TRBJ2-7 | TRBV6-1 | TGTGCCAGCAGCTATTACAGGGGGATCGATTACGAGCAGTACTTC | CASSYYRGIDYEQYF
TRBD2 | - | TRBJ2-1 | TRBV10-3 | TGTGCCATCAGCGGACTAGCGGGAGAGGGGTCGTATTACAATGAGCAGTTCTTC | CAISGLAGEGSYYNEQFF
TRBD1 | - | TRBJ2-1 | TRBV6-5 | TGTGCCAGCAGTTACAGGGACAGGGGGAACAATGAGCAGTTCTTC | CASSYRDRGNNEQFF
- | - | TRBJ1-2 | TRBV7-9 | TGTGCCAGCAGCTTGGGGGACACCAGGGACTATGGCTACACCTTC | CASSLGDTRDYGYTF
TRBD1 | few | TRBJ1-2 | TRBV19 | TGTGCCAGTACCCCTGGGGACAGTAACTATGGCTACACCTTC | CASTPGDSNYGYTF
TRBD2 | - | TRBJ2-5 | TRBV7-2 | TGTGCCAGCAGCTTATCCAGCGGGGGAGAGACCCAGTACTTC | CASSLSSGGETQYF
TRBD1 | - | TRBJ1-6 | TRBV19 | TGTGCCAGTAGTATCCTCGACAGGGGTTCACCCCTCCACTTT | CASSILDRGSPLHF